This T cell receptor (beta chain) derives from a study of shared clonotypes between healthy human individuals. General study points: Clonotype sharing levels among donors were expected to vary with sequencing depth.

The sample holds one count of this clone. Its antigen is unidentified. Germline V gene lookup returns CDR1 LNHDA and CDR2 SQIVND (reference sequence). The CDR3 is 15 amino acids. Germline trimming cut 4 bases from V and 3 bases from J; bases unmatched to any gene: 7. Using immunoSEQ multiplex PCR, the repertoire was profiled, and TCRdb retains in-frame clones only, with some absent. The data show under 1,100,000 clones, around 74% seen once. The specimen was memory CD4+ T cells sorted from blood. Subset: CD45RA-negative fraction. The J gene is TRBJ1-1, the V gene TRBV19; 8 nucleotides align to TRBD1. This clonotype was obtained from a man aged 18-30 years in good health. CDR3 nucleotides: TGTGCCAGTAGTACGACAGGGGTAATACACACTGAAGCTTTCTTT. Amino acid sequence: CASSTTGVIHTEAFF.